Below are 16 T cell receptor beta chains sequenced from a single sample in a study of cytomegalovirus exposure and HLA in healthy donors. Using immunoSEQ multiplex PCR, the repertoire was profiled, and TCRdb retains in-frame clones only, with some absent. Found here are about 150,000 clones, around 83% of them singletons; the top ten hold roughly 2.1%. What was sequenced was PBMCs. All receptors come from a human donor in good health.

On this clone itself: Mismatch with germline at one junction end may stem from a read error. The chain uses TRBV7-7 and TRBJ2-5; no reliable D call. The CDR3 is made up of 14 amino acids. Germline values: CDR1 SSHAT, CDR2 FNYEAQ (reference sequence). The CDR3 spells CASSPAGTGETQYF. The CDR3 nucleotides are TGTGCTAGCAGCCCGGCCGGAACGGGAGAGACCCAGTACTTC. Using reference TRBV7-7 and TRBJ2-5 for the parts outside the CDR3, the full variable domain is GAGVSQSPRYKVTKRGQDVTLRCDPISSHATLYWYQQALGQGPEFLTYFNYEAQPDKSGLPSDRFSAERPEGSISTLTIQRTEQRDSAMYRCASSPAGTGETQYFGPGTRLLVL.

The genes are TRBV20-1 and TRBJ2-7; tentative D call: TRBD1 (5 bases). The germline CDR1 and CDR2 sequences are DFQATT and SNEGSKA (reference sequence). V shed 3 bases and J shed 3 bases, with 6 bases lying between them. The CDR3 has 11 amino acids. The DNA for the CDR3 is TGCAGTGCTAGGGACAACTACGAGCAGTACTTC. This codes for CSARDNYEQYF.

In its sample, this clone was seen a few times. This rearrangement joins TRBV14 to TRBJ1-1; maybe TRBD1 (5 bases). Looked up from germline, CDR1 is SGHDN and CDR2 is FVKESK. The V gene lost 0 bases and the J gene lost 6 bases, with 8 bases spanning the gap. The CDR3 length is 13 residues. The CDR3 DNA follows: TGTGCCAGCAGCCAAGATCGGGGGGCTGAAGCTTTCTTT. Translating gives CASSQDRGAEAFF.

The J gene is TRBJ1-2, the V gene TRBV6-6, with 10 bases fitting TRBD1. This CDR3 has 16 amino acids. V lost 6 bases, J lost 4 bases, and 11 bases stayed unmatched. CDR1 is MNHNY, CDR2 SVGAGI, per germline (reference sequence). CDR3: CASSPGTGAPGYGYTF. DNA for the CDR3: TGTGCCAGCAGCCCCGGGACAGGGGCCCCTGGCTATGGCTACACCTTC.

This chain joins TRBV11-3 and TRBJ2-3; 8 bases are shared with TRBD2. The CDR3 is 15 residues long. Unmatched junction bases numbered 5, after V lost 4 bases and J lost 2 bases. The germline CDR1 and CDR2 sequences are SGHNT and YENEEA. The CDR3 coding sequence is TGTGCCAGCAGCTCGGGGGGGACCTACACAGATACGCAGTATTTT. Translated, it gives CASSSGGTYTDTQYF.

This chain uses TRBV5-1 with TRBJ2-5; 12 nucleotides align to TRBD2. The CDR3 is made up of 17 amino acids. V lost 4 bases to trimming and J lost 4 bases; unmatched junction nucleotides: 11. Germline CDR1 and CDR2: SGHRS and YFSETQ. The CDR3 loop reads CASSGSSGGALGETQYF. The CDR3, as DNA: TGCGCCAGCAGCGGGTCTAGCGGGGGGGCACTTGGAGAGACCCAGTACTTC.

CDR3 DNA sequence: TGTGCCAGCAGTGGACAGGGTGGTACTGAAGCTTTCTTT. This sequence encodes CASSGQGGTEAFF. V usage is TRBV2 and J usage is TRBJ1-1; 7 bases agree with TRBD1. Germline trimming cut 4 bases from V and 5 bases from J; bases unmatched to any gene: 4. The CDR3 length is 13 residues. The V gene's germline CDR1 is SNHLY and CDR2 FYNNEI. Filled out from reference TRBV2 and TRBJ1-1, the complete variable domain reads EPEVTQTPSHQVTQMGQEVILRCVPISNHLYFYWYRQILGQKVEFLVSFYNNEISEKSEIFDDQFSVERPDGSNFTLKIRSTKLEDSAMYFCASSGQGGTEAFFGQGTRLTVV.

The chain has TRBV6-5 and TRBJ1-6, with D uncertain. The germline V and J ends were trimmed by 0 bases and 5 bases, with 11 bases remaining between them. CDR3 length: 16 amino acids. From germline, CDR1 is MNHEY and CDR2 SVGAGI. The CDR3 is CASSYSRARDNSPLHF. The CDR3 bases are TGTGCCAGCAGTTACTCGAGGGCTAGGGATAATTCACCCCTCCACTTT.

The V call is TRBV6-1, the J call TRBJ1-1; 7 nucleotides agree with TRBD1. V shed 11 bases and J 0 bases; nucleotides not matched to a gene: 6. This CDR3 has 13 residues. Germline V CDR1 and CDR2: MNHNS, SASEGT. CDR3 bases: TGTGCCGGACGACAGGGCTTGAACACTGAAGCTTTCTTT. Protein sequence: CAGRQGLNTEAFF.

This clone has just a few counts. The chain couples TRBV4-1 to TRBJ1-2; D unresolved. The CDR3 length is 14 residues. The ends were cut back, 1 base at V and 8 bases at J, with 14 bases in the middle. CDR1 is MGHRA and CDR2 is YSYEKL in the germline V gene. The DNA for the CDR3 is TGCGCCAGCAGCCAAGGGTTAGAGGGCCGGGGCTACACCTTC. Amino acids: CASSQGLEGRGYTF.

This sequence joins TRBV28 and TRBJ2-7, with a tentative D call TRBD1 (6 bases). Germline-derived CDR1 and CDR2 are MDHEN and SYDVKM. V lost 5 bases and J lost 2, with 10 bases in between. The CDR3 is made up of 13 amino acids. The CDR3 protein is CASSDGQTYEQYF. CDR3 nucleotides: TGTGCCAGCAGTGATGGACAGACCTACGAGCAGTACTTC.

The rearrangement links TRBV5-1 to TRBJ1-1; maybe TRBD1 (5 bases). The CDR3 has 14 amino acids. CDR1 SGHRS and CDR2 YFSETQ come from the germline V gene. With 6 bases removed from V and 1 base from J, the gap between germline ends came to 13 bases. CDR3 coding DNA: TGCGCCAGCACACGGGGGAGTTCGAACACTGAAGCTTTCTTT. It translates to CASTRGSSNTEAFF.

The CDR3, as DNA: TGTGCCAGCAGCTTCAGGGGGGACTACGAGCAGTACTTC. This sequence encodes CASSFRGDYEQYF. The chain combines TRBV11-3 with TRBJ2-7, with TRBD1 as a possible D gene (7 bases). This CDR3 has 13 amino acids. V lost 3 bases, J lost 3 bases, and 9 bases lay in between. Germline lookup yields CDR1 SGHNT and CDR2 YENEEA.

This clone occurred a few times. This chain connects TRBV11-2 to TRBJ2-7; TRBD2 matches 10 bases. The length of the CDR3 is 14 residues. The germline V gene has CDR1 SGHAT and CDR2 FQNNGV. V shed 6 bases and J 2 bases; nucleotides not matched to a gene: 4. The DNA of the CDR3 is TGTGCCAGCAGACCTAGCGGGAGAGCCTACGAGCAGTACTTC. The encoded protein is CASRPSGRAYEQYF.

The chain uses TRBV4-1 and TRBJ1-2; D not certain. Between the trimmed V and J ends, which lost 3 bases and 8 bases, there was a span of 13 bases. This CDR3 is 13 amino acids long. CDR1 and CDR2 (germline): MGHRA, YSYEKL. The DNA of the CDR3 is TGCGCCAGCAGCCAGATCATCTCAGTAGGCTACACCTTC. Its protein is CASSQIISVGYTF.

The chain is built from TRBV7-9 and TRBJ1-1; no clear D gene. This CDR3 has 11 amino acids. The V end lost 4 bases, the J end lost 10 bases, and 10 bases lay between the germline ends. CDR1 SEHNR and CDR2 FQNEAQ come from the germline V gene (reference sequence). The CDR3 spells CASSSKGRAFF. CDR3 nucleotides: TGTGCCAGCAGCTCCAAAGGGAGAGCTTTCTTT.